This T cell receptor beta chain was obtained from a study of CD8 T cells in ankylosing spondylitis. Study conclusions and caveats: Previous work reported some of these motif variants in the synovial fluid and blood of reactive arthritis.

In its sample, this clonotype was seen many times. Its antigen is not known. TCRdb analysed the 5' RACE reads with MiXCR anew, one entry per CDR3 protein. The sample gives tens of thousands of distinct CDR3 sequences, just over 2.5% of which show up once; 7% to 9% is in the top ten. This CDR3 has 15 residues. Germline V gene data show CDR1 as SGDLS and CDR2 as YYNGEE. V lost 0 bases and J lost 2; bases outside the gene matches: 3. This sequence originates from a female donor with ankylosing spondylitis or in good health (not recorded which). The rearrangement uses TRBV9 and TRBJ2-5, with 8 bases matching TRBD2. Input material: blood, either unsorted or a sorted T cell fraction (not recorded which). CDR3 in amino acids: CASSVVASGQETQYF. CDR3 bases: TGTGCCAGCAGCGTAGTGGCTAGCGGGCAAGAGACCCAGTACTTC.